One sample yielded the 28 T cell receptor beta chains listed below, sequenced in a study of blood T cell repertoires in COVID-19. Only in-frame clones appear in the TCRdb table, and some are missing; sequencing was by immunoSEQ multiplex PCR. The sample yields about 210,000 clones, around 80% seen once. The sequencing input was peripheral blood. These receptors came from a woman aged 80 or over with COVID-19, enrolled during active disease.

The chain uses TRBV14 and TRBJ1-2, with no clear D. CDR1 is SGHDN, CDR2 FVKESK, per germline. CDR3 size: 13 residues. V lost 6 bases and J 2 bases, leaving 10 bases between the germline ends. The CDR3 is CASSLSRNYGYTF. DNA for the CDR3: TGTGCCAGCAGTCTGTCTAGGAACTATGGCTACACCTTC.

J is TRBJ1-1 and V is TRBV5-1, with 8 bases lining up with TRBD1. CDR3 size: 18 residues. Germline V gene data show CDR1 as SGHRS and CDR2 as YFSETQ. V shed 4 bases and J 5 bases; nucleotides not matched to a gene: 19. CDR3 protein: CASSPLRPPGGSRTEAFF. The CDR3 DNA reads TGCGCCAGCAGCCCTTTGCGGCCCCCAGGGGGCAGTAGGACTGAAGCTTTCTTT.

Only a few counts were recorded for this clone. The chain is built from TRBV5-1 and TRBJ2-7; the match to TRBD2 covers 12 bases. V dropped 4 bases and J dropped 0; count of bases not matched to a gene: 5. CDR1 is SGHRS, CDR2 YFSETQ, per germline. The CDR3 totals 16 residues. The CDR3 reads CASSLRTSGNSYEQYF. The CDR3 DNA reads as TGCGCCAGCAGCCTCAGGACTAGCGGGAACTCCTACGAGCAGTACTTC. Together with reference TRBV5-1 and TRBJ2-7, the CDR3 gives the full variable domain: KAGVTQTPRYLIKTRGQQVTLSCSPISGHRSVSWYQQTPGQGLQFLFEYFSETQRNKGNFPGRFSGRQFSNSRSEMNVSTLELGDSALYLCASSLRTSGNSYEQYFGPGTRLTVT.

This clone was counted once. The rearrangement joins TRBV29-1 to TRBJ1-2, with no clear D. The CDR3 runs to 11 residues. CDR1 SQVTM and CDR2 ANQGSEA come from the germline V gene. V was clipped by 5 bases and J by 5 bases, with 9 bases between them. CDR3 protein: CSVTPQYGYTF. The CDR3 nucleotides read TGCAGCGTTACCCCCCAGTATGGCTACACCTTC.

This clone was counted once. The CDR3 region is CASAPGRVVGTEAFF. CDR3 DNA: TGTGCCAGCGCCCCGGGGAGGGTGGTTGGGACTGAAGCTTTCTTT. The chain links TRBV19 to TRBJ1-1; no clear D gene. CDR3 length: 15 residues. Germline V gives CDR1 LNHDA, CDR2 SQIVND (reference sequence). V lost 9 bases to trimming and J lost 5 bases, with 22 bases between them.

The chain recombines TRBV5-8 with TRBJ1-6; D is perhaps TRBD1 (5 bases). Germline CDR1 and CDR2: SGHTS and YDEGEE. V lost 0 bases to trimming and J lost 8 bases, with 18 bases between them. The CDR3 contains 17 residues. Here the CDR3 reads CASSLDRGLPSHSPLHF. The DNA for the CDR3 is TGTGCCAGCAGCTTGGATAGGGGTTTACCCTCCCATTCACCCCTCCACTTT.

The CDR3 loop is CASSPAGRGNGYTQYF. The CDR3 coding sequence is TGTGCCAGCTCCCCGGCGGGCAGGGGAAACGGCTATACGCAGTATTTT. The V call is TRBV28, the J call TRBJ2-3, with D maybe TRBD1 (6 bases). Germline loops: CDR1 MDHEN, CDR2 SYDVKM. V was shortened by 8 bases and J by 7 bases, with 25 bases between the two germline ends. The CDR3 consists of 16 residues.

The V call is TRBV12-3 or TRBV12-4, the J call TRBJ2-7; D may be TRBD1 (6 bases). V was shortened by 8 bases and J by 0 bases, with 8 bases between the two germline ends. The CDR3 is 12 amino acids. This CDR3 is CASGQTSYEQYF. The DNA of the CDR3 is TGTGCCAGCGGACAGACCTCCTACGAGCAGTACTTC.

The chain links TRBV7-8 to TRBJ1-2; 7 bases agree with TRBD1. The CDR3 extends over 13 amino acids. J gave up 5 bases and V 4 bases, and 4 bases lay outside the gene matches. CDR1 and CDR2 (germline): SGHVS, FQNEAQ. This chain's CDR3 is CASSSRTGYGYTF. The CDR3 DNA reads TGTGCCAGCAGCTCCAGGACAGGTTATGGCTACACCTTC.

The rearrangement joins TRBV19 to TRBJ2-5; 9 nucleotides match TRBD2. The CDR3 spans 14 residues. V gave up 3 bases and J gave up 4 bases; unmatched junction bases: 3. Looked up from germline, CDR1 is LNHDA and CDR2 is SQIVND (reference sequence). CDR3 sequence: CASSISGGRETQYF. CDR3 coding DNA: TGTGCCAGTAGTATCAGCGGGGGGAGAGAGACCCAGTACTTC.

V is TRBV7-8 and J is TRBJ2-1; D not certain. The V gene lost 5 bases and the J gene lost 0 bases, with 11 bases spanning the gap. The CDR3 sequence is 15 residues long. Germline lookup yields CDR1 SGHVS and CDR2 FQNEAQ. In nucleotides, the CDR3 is TGTGCCAGCAGCGTACTCGTAAGCTCCTACAATGAGCAGTTCTTC. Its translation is CASSVLVSSYNEQFF.

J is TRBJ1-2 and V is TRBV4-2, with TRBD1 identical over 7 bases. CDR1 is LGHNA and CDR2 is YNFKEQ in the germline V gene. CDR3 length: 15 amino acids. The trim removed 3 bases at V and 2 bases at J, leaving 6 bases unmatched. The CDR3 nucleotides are TGTGCCAGCAGCCAGGTGGAGGGACAGAACTATGGCTACACCTTC. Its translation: CASSQVEGQNYGYTF.

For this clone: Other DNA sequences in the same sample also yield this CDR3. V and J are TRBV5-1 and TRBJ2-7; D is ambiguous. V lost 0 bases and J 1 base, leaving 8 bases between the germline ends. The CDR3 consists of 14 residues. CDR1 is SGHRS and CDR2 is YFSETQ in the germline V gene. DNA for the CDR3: TGCGCCAGCAGCTTGGGGGCTGGGTCCTACGAGCAGTACTTC. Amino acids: CASSLGAGSYEQYF.

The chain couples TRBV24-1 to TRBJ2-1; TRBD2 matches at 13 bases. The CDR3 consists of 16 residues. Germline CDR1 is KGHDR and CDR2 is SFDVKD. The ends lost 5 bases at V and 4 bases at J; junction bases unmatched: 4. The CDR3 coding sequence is TGTGCCACCAGTGGCCTGACTAGCGGGGGGTACAATGAGCAGTTCTTC. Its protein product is CATSGLTSGGYNEQFF.

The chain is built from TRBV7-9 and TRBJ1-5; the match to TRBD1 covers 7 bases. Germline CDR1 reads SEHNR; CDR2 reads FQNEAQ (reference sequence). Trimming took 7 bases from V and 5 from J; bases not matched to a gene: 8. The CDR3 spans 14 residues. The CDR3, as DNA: TGTGCCAGCACCATAGGGCAGGGGGATCAGCCCCAGCATTTT. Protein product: CASTIGQGDQPQHF. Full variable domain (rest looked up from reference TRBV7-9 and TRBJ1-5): DTGVSQNPRHKITKRGQNVTFRCDPISEHNRLYWYRQTLGQGPEFLTYFQNEAQLEKSRLLSDRFSAERPKGSFSTLEIQRTEQGDSAMYLCASTIGQGDQPQHFGDGTRLSIL.

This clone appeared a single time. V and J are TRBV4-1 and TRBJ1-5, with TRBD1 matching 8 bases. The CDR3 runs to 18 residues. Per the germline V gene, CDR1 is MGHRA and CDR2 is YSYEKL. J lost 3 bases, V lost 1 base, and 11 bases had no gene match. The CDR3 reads CASSQGVPGQGFNQPQHF. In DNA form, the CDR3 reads TGCGCCAGCAGCCAAGGAGTCCCCGGACAGGGCTTCAATCAGCCCCAGCATTTT.

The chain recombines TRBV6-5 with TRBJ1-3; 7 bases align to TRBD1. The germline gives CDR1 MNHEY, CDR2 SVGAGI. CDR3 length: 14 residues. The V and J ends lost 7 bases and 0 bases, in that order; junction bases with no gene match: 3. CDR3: CASNPGGSGNTIYF. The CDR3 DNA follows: TGTGCCAGCAACCCAGGGGGCTCTGGAAACACCATATATTTT.

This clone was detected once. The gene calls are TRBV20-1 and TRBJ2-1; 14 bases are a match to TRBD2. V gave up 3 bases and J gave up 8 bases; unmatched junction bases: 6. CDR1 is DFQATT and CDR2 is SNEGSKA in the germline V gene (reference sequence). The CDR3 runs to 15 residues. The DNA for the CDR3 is TGCAGTGCTAGTCCAGGACTAGCGGGAGGCGATGAGCAGTTCTTC. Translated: CSASPGLAGGDEQFF.

The CDR3 reads CASPGEGTEAFF. In DNA form, the CDR3 reads TGTGCCTCCCCAGGGGAGGGCACTGAAGCTTTCTTT. The gene calls are TRBV12-3 or TRBV12-4 and TRBJ1-1, with D possibly being TRBD1 (6 bases). The CDR3 spans 12 residues. The V end lost 11 bases, the J end lost 4 bases, and 14 bases lay between the germline ends.

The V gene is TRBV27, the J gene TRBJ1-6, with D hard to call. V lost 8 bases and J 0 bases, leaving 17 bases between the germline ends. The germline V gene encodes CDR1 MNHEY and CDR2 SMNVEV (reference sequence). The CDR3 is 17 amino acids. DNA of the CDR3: TGTGCCAGCGGCCGAGCGGGCCCCGTCTCCTATAATTCACCCCTCCACTTT. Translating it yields CASGRAGPVSYNSPLHF.

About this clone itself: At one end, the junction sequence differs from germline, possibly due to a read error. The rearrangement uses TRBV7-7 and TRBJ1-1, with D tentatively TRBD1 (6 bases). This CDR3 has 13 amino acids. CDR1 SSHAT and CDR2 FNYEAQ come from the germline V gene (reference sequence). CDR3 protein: CASSSQQGTEAFF. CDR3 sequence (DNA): TGTGCTAGCAGCTCCCAACAGGGTACTGAAGCTTTCTTT.

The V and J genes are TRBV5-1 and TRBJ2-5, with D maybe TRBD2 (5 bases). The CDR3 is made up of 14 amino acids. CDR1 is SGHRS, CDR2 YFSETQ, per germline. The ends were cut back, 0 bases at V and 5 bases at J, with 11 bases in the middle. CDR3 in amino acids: CASSLADPGETQYF. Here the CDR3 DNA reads TGCGCCAGCAGCTTGGCAGACCCGGGGGAGACCCAGTACTTC.

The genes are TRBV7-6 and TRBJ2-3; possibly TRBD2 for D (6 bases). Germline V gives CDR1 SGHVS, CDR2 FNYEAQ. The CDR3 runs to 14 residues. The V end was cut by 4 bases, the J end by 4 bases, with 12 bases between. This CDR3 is CASSYGGRADTQYF. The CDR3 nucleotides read TGTGCCAGCAGCTACGGGGGTAGAGCAGATACGCAGTATTTT. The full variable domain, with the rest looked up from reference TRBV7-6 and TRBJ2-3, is GAGVSQSPRYKVTKRGQDVALRCDPISGHVSLYWYRQALGQGPEFLTYFNYEAQQDKSGLPNDRFSAERPEGSISTLTIQRTEQRDSAMYRCASSYGGRADTQYFGPGTRLTVL.

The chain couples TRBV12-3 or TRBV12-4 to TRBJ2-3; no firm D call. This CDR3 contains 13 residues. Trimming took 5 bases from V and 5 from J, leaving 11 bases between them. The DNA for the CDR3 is TGTGCCAGCAGTACCTTACGAGGAGATACGCAGTATTTT. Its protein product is CASSTLRGDTQYF.

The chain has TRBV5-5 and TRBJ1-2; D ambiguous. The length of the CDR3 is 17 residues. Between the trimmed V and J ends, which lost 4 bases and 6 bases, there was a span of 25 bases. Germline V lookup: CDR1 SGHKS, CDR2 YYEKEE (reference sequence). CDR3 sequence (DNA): TGTGCCAGCAGCCCCGTCGAGGGCTTCGTGGGGTTGGATGGCTACACCTTC. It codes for CASSPVEGFVGLDGYTF.

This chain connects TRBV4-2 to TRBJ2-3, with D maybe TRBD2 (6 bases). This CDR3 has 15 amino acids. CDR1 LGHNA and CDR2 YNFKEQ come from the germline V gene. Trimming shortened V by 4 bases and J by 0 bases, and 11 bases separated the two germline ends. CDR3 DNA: TGTGCCAGCAGCCTCACCGGGACTAGCACAGATACGCAGTATTTT. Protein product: CASSLTGTSTDTQYF.

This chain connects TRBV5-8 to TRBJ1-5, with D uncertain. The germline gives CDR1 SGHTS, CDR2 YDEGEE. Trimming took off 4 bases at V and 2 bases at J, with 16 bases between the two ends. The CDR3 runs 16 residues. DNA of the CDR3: TGTGCCAGCAGCGCGGGCGATATGTTGGGCAATCAGCCCCAGCATTTT. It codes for CASSAGDMLGNQPQHF.

CDR3 residues: CASSPNENRTPKETQYF. The CDR3 nucleotides are TGTGCCAGCTCACCGAATGAGAACCGCACGCCTAAAGAGACCCAGTACTTC. The chain joins TRBV18 to TRBJ2-5; D remains ambiguous. Trimming shortened V by 3 bases and J by 3 bases, and 20 bases separated the two germline ends. Germline CDR1 reads KGHSH; CDR2 reads LQKENI. The CDR3 is 17 amino acids.